This TCR beta chain was documented in a study of T-cell reconstitution after alpha-beta-depleted transplantation in children. Unique molecular identifiers were incorporated when the TCRbeta library was constructed. TCRdb used MiXCR to reprocess the PCR reads, holding one entry per CDR3 protein. The table shows 350,000 to 450,000 distinct CDR3 sequences, with about 14% occurring only once. The length of the CDR3 is 18 residues. The V end was cut by 5 bases, the J end by 7 bases, with 29 bases between. Germline V gene lookup returns CDR1 MGHDK and CDR2 SYGVNS. The chain employs TRBV25-1 and TRBJ1-1, with a possible D match to TRBD1 (5 bases). The source is a human donor who donated a stem cell graft to a child with Fanconi anemia. The source was PBMCs, collected from the stem cell graft. DNA for the CDR3: TGTGCCAGCAGTCCCCCTTTTGGGGGTTCCGAAGAACATAGTGAAGCTTTCTTT. It encodes CASSPPFGGSEEHSEAFF.